This note documents a single TCR beta chain sequence. This clone was seen only once. Its antigen is unknown. Per-base qualities were not stored, and no clone one base away is much larger. This sample was taken from a study of shared clonotypes between healthy human individuals (dated by TCRdb to about 2020). Concerning the study at large: Three men and a couple of women, aged 18 to 49 years, made up the cohort. For each donor, CD4 naive and CD4 memory were each run on three plates, CD8 naive on two plates, and CD8 memory on one plate. To estimate repertoire size and how much clonotype sharing occurs between individuals, the study deeply sequenced the blood TCR repertoires of several healthy adults. To increase sequencing depth and limit assay-specific biases, TCR repertoire library preparation and sequencing were carried out by different laboratories using diverse techniques. Between about 0.94 and 8.9 billion PBMCs per donor were obtained by leukapheresis.

The donors were healthy, HIV-negative adults who had no recently reported acute infections or vaccinations. Only Caucasian adults living in Nashville, Tennessee, USA were represented among the donors. Magnetic negative selection was used to enrich CD4+ T cells, after which naive cells were positively selected on CD45RA and the negative fraction became the memory subset. After blood collection by leukapheresis, PBMCs were isolated using Ficoll-Histopaque density gradient centrifugation and then cryopreserved in the vapor phase of liquid nitrogen. Analytical flow cytometry was used to check the purity and quantity of each magnetically sorted T cell population. From each sorted fraction, genomic DNA was isolated and quantified by UV absorbance on a Nanodrop 2000c. Using the deep immunoSEQ assay, TCR CDR3 regions were amplified from genomic DNA by multiplex PCR. Extracted genomic DNA from each cell subset was spread evenly across all wells of several immunoSEQ 96-well plates, with each plate serving as a replicate. For sorted subsets, each replicate PCR was loaded with 200 to 250 ng genomic DNA, equivalent to approximately 27,000 T cell genomes. Purified libraries were measured with a Qubit 3.0 fluorometer, size-checked on a Bioanalyzer 2100, and measured again with the KAPA Library Quantification kit. A separate single-read 150-cycle Illumina NextSeq 550 flow cell was used to sequence each immunoSEQ 96-well plate. The original pipeline was this. Because the immunoSEQ output included only junctional sequences and no quality scores, the filtering could not be the same as the filtering used for full-length reads. Sequences were annotated with PyIR, a Python wrapper for IgBLAST v1.9, using IMGT germline references to assign V/J genes and CDR3. Reads were filtered out if the reads had weak V/J assignments (E-value above 1e-6), no CDR3, stop codons, out-of-frame junctions, or ambiguous translated residues. V3J clonotypes were defined by identical inferred V gene, J gene, and CDR3 amino acid sequence. Percentage overlap between repertoires was calculated by dividing the number of shared unique clonotypes by the size of the smaller repertoire. Three approaches were used to assess repertoire richness: RTK rarefaction, the Chao1 estimator, and Recon v2.1 estimates of unobserved clonotypes. Generation probabilities for all TCRbeta clonotypes obtained by the gDNA method from several donors were computed using OLGA. This is the immuneACCESS table as TCRdb keeps it, with only in-frame sequences that have V and J called. A part of the clones is gone; compared with another copy, unresolved V genes explain less than half, and the rest is unexplained. Clonal size and the V and J genes are those of that table, whereas D and trimming came from the DNA. For this sample there are roughly 1,600,000 clones; approximately 98.5% appear just once. Clones ranked in the top ten supply around 0.33% of the sample.

General findings and caveats noted by the study authors: Pairwise subsampling led to the expectation that sequencing depth would affect the degree of clonotype sharing among donors. Approximately 5% of naive CD4, 3% to 3.5% of naive CD8, roughly 2.4% of memory CD4, and around 0.42% of memory CD8 clonotypes were shared across several donors. Sampling was limited to blood, and TCR repertoires in tissue likely differ from TCR repertoires in blood. Because the study included a small number of donors, the genetic and exposure-history diversity represented was limited. Compared with non-shared clonotypes, clonotypes shared by all four sorted-subset donors had higher generation probabilities. Estimated clonotype richness was generally larger for naive than for memory subsets. Incomplete sequencing was indicated by rarefaction of sorted-subset datasets, despite the large sequencing depth.

V is pruned by 5 bases and J by 1 base, leaving 10 bases of the junction without a gene match. CDR1 is given as SGHVS and CDR2 as FQNEAQ, both from the germline V gene. The CDR3 measures 16 amino acids from cysteine to phenylalanine. The retained sequence is limited to the CDR3, 48 bases, with the frame set at the first base. Sequencing was carried out using naive CD4+ T cells sorted from blood. The cell subset or site tag for this specimen amounts to: CD45RA+ positively selected. The sequence was collected from a man aged 25 to 45 in good health. The rearrangement joined TRBV7-8 to TRBJ1-1, with TRBD1 identical over 7 junction bases. DNA sequence: TGTGCCAGCAGCGCCAGGAGACAGGGCCAGAACACTGAAGCTTTCTTT. Its translation is CASSARRQGQNTEAFF.